A single count supports the clone carrying this T cell receptor (beta chain). Antigen unknown. Anyone with autoimmune disease history or systemic immunosuppression was excluded. Here immunoSEQ multiplex PCR was the method, and the copy in TCRdb shows in-frame clones only, minus some. The data show 30,000 to 40,000 clones, nearly 85% seen once. This specimen belongs to a study of OX40 agonist ivuxolimab in advanced cancers. Study background: One hepatocellular carcinoma and a couple of cutaneous melanoma patients partially responded.

The CDR3 runs to 12 residues. V gave up 5 bases and J gave up 5 bases, with 10 bases separating them. Germline V gene data show CDR1 as SGHAT and CDR2 as FQNNGV. Study results and limitations: Dosing at 0.1 to 3.0 mg/kg was accompanied by clonal expansion of CD4+ and CD8+ blood T cells by week 6. Researchers report that CD8+ T cells had, on average, more expanded clones than CD4+.

The sequences come from CD4+ or CD8+ T cells sorted from blood, collected in a trial of the OX40 agonist ivuxolimab. The source is an adult with an advanced solid tumor such as melanoma, head and neck, liver or kidney cancer. The V and J genes are TRBV11-2 and TRBJ2-7; no clear D. Here the CDR3 DNA reads TGTGCCAGCAGCCCGGACCAGCACGAGCAGTACTTC. Protein sequence: CASSPDQHEQYF.